This note documents a single TCR beta chain sequence. This sample is drawn from a study of blood T cell repertoires in COVID-19. Study overall: Donors in Cohort 3 who had recovered were those with two negative PCRs, healthcare professional clearance, or resolution of their symptoms. Samples came from the United States, Italy and Spain, spanning acute and convalescent COVID-19.

Trimming took 1 base from V and 8 from J, leaving 8 bases between them. The CDR3 covers 12 residues. Per germline, CDR1 MDHEN and CDR2 SYDVKM. The table came from immunoSEQ multiplex PCR; TCRdb's copy has only in-frame clones and leaves some out. There are 150,000 to 200,000 clones in the sample; around three quarters occur only once, and roughly 19% lies in the top ten. The cohort comprised adults aged about 18 to 100 years residing in 24 US areas. Donors were grouped by their self-reported clinical history. The J gene is TRBJ1-2, the V gene TRBV28; D is uncertain. The receptor was derived from a woman in her 70s in a cohort exposed to, infected with or recovered from COVID-19 (not recorded which). Sequencing was done on a sample of PBMCs or T cells enriched from blood (not recorded which). The CDR3: CASSLSNGGYTF. CDR3 DNA: TGTGCCAGCAGTTTATCTAACGGGGGCTACACCTTC.